The 10 T cell receptor beta chains below all came from one sample that was sequenced in a study of Ad26.COV2.S vaccination and SARS-CoV-2 variants. Here immunoSEQ multiplex PCR was the method, and the copy in TCRdb shows in-frame clones only, minus some. The profile covers roughly 320,000 clones, with just over 85% appearing a single time and roughly 1.9% taken by the ten largest. The treatment: around 19 received Ad26.COV2.S at low or high dose, single or two shots; five or six received placebo; per-sample allocation not given. Vaccine and placebo recipients were sampled on day 63 after the first injection. The sample here was peripheral blood, taken in a trial of Ad26.COV2.S vaccine versus placebo. The receptors shown here come from a person between 18 and 65 years old who received the Ad26.COV2.S COVID-19 vaccine or a placebo.

This chain joins TRBV29-1 and TRBJ2-7, with a tentative D call TRBD2 (6 bases). Germline CDR1 and CDR2: SQVTM and ANQGSEA. The length of the CDR3 is 11 residues. Trimming removed 6 bases from V and 4 bases from J, with 10 bases in between. The CDR3 loop is CSVVGGYEQYF. The CDR3 nucleotides are TGCAGCGTGGTGGGAGGTTACGAGCAGTACTTC.

This clone was observed a single time. Written as DNA, the CDR3 is TGTGCCAGCAGTGTAAATGCAGCGGTGGGTGAGCAGTTCTTC. Amino acid sequence: CASSVNAAVGEQFF. This rearrangement joins TRBV2 to TRBJ2-1, with D maybe TRBD2 (5 bases). V was shortened by 4 bases and J by 9 bases, with 16 bases between the two germline ends. This CDR3 comprises 14 residues. Germline V gene lookup returns CDR1 SNHLY and CDR2 FYNNEI.

V is TRBV6-5 and J is TRBJ1-1; D remains ambiguous. This CDR3 has 14 residues. V dropped 6 bases and J dropped 3 bases, with 14 bases sitting between them. Per the germline V gene, CDR1 is MNHEY and CDR2 is SVGAGI. The chain's CDR3 is CASRMREGYTEAFF. The CDR3 region has the DNA TGTGCCAGCAGGATGAGAGAAGGGTACACTGAAGCTTTCTTT.

This chain uses TRBV20-1 with TRBJ1-1; D gene ambiguous. The CDR3 covers 11 residues. V lost 3 bases and J lost 8, with 10 bases in between. Germline lookup yields CDR1 DFQATT and CDR2 SNEGSKA (reference sequence). The CDR3 here is CSARGQREAFF. The DNA for the CDR3 is TGCAGTGCTAGGGGTCAGAGGGAAGCTTTCTTT.

The V call is TRBV5-1, the J call TRBJ2-1, with 8 bases that match TRBD1. Unmatched junction bases numbered 4, after V lost 0 bases and J lost 5 bases. CDR1 and CDR2 (germline): SGHRS, YFSETQ. CDR3 length: 15 amino acids. CDR3 protein: CASSLEGTGDNEQFF. As DNA, the CDR3 is TGCGCCAGCAGCTTGGAGGGGACAGGTGACAATGAGCAGTTCTTC.

The chain joins TRBV19 to TRBJ1-1; 8 positions match TRBD1. V trimming: 8 bases; J trimming: 4 bases; junction bases outside the gene matches: 6. The length of the CDR3 is 13 residues. Germline-derived CDR1 and CDR2 are LNHDA and SQIVND (reference sequence). The CDR3 region is CASLDRVGTEAFF. The CDR3 DNA reads TGTGCCAGTTTGGACAGGGTAGGCACTGAAGCTTTCTTT.

The chain is built from TRBV19 and TRBJ1-5, with D tentatively TRBD1 (6 bases). V lost 3 bases and J 4 bases, leaving 13 bases between the germline ends. The CDR3 runs 15 residues. The germline V gene has CDR1 LNHDA and CDR2 SQIVND (reference sequence). CDR3 nucleotide sequence: TGTGCCAGTAGTATGGCCAGGGGACCTAATCAGCCCCAGCATTTT. This codes for CASSMARGPNQPQHF. Drawing the rest from reference TRBV19 and TRBJ1-5, the complete variable domain is DGGITQSPKYLFRKEGQNVTLSCEQNLNHDAMYWYRQDPGQGLRLIYYSQIVNDFQKGDIAEGYSVSREKKESFPLTVTSAQKNPTAFYLCASSMARGPNQPQHFGDGTRLSIL.

The V call is TRBV3-1 (or the pseudogene TRBV3-2), the J call TRBJ2-3; D might be TRBD2 (6 bases). The CDR3 contains 15 residues. Germline V lookup: CDR1 LGHDT, CDR2 YNNKEL (reference sequence). With 4 bases removed from V and 0 bases from J, the gap between germline ends came to 11 bases. This CDR3 is CASSLQRVSTDTQYF. The CDR3 DNA reads as TGTGCCAGCAGCCTACAGCGGGTGAGCACAGATACGCAGTATTTT.

This rearrangement joins TRBV19 to TRBJ1-2, with D possibly matching TRBD1 (5 bases). Germline V CDR1 and CDR2: LNHDA, SQIVND (reference sequence). V gave up 5 bases and J gave up 2 bases, with 12 bases separating them. This CDR3 comprises 14 residues. CDR3 in amino acids: CASSPRDRNYGYTF. Here the CDR3 DNA reads TGTGCCAGTAGTCCTAGGGACCGAAACTATGGCTACACCTTC. The full variable domain, rest sourced from reference TRBV19 and TRBJ1-2, is DGGITQSPKYLFRKEGQNVTLSCEQNLNHDAMYWYRQDPGQGLRLIYYSQIVNDFQKGDIAEGYSVSREKKESFPLTVTSAQKNPTAFYLCASSPRDRNYGYTFGSGTRLTVV.

The J gene is TRBJ2-2, the V gene TRBV3-1 (or the pseudogene TRBV3-2); D could derive from TRBD1 or TRBD2 (5 bases each). The CDR3 covers 16 residues. CDR1 is LGHDT, CDR2 YNNKEL, per germline (reference sequence). Trimming left V 4 bases short and J 7 bases short, with 19 bases between. The CDR3 coding sequence is TGTGCCAGCAGCCCTCACGTTACGGGGCGTAACGGGGAGCTGTTTTTT. Translating gives CASSPHVTGRNGELFF.